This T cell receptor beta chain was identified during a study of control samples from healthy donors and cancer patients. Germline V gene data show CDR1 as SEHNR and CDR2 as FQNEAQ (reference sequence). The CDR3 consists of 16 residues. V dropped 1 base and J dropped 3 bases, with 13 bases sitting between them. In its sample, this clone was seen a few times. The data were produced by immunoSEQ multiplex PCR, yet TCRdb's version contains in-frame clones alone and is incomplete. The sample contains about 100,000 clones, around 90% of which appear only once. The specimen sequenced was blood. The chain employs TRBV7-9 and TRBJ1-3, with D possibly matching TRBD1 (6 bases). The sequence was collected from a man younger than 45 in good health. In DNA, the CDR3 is TGTGCCAGCAGCTTAGTCCAGGGGTATGGTGGAAACACCATATATTTT. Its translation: CASSLVQGYGGNTIYF. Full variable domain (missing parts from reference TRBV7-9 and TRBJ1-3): DTGVSQNPRHKITKRGQNVTFRCDPISEHNRLYWYRQTLGQGPEFLTYFQNEAQLEKSRLLSDRFSAERPKGSFSTLEIQRTEQGDSAMYLCASSLVQGYGGNTIYFGEGSWLTVV.